Listed here is a single TCR beta chain. Its antigen is not known. Trimming cost V 3 bases and J 0 bases, with 8 bases left between them. This CDR3 spans 15 amino acids. Germline loops: CDR1 MNHEY, CDR2 SMNVEV (reference sequence). MiXCR, run by TCRdb on the reads, gives a single entry per CDR3 protein. The repertoire has 230,000 or so distinct CDR3 sequences, roughly 34% of them found once; the top ten carry approximately 60%. The data stem from a study of T cell repertoires in cytomegalovirus infection. The chain joins TRBV27 to TRBJ2-2; maybe TRBD2 (5 bases). The clonotype originates from a human donor in good health (CMV status not recorded). Some clones in this sample may be carry-over from other donors' samples. The input for sequencing was CD8+ T cells from cultured PBMCs, taken from culture after CMV antigen stimulation. CDR3: CASSFREANTGELFF. DNA of the CDR3: TGTGCCAGCAGTTTCCGGGAAGCGAACACCGGGGAGCTGTTTTTT.